The text below deals with one T cell receptor (beta chain). Its matching antigen is unknown. The sample comes from a study of CD8 T cells in Susac syndrome. Broader study findings: The study's TCR sequencing and HLA analysis covered a relatively small number of individuals, and the study acknowledged this.

RNA amounts of roughly 0.5 to 1 ug underwent reverse transcription with random hexamers. immunoSEQ multiplex PCR amplified TCR beta CDR3 across 54 Vbeta, 13 Jbeta. TCRdb fed the immunoSEQ multiplex PCR reads into MiXCR, producing one record per CDR3 protein. Of approximately 220,000 distinct CDR3 sequences listed, just under 95% are singletons. This CDR3 comprises 13 residues. Germline values: CDR1 DFQATT, CDR2 SNEGSKA (reference sequence). Unmatched junction bases numbered 6, after V lost 6 bases and J lost 7 bases. The source is a human donor with multiple sclerosis. The V call is TRBV20-1, the J call TRBJ2-7; 13 positions agree with TRBD2. The sample comprised CD4+ T cells from PBMCs. DNA of the CDR3: TGCAGTGCCGGACTAGCGGGGGTGAAAGAGCAGTACGTC. It codes for CSAGLAGVKEQYV.